This T cell receptor (beta chain) was retrieved from a study of T-cell memory formation after mild COVID-19. The study's findings and limits: Unconfirmed was the SARS-CoV-2 specificity of second-wave clones that peaked on day 37.

Sample barcodes and UMIs were carried by the TCR alpha and TCR beta cDNA libraries that 5'RACE generated with constant-segment primers. TCRdb independently ran MiXCR on the 5' RACE reads; one entry per CDR3 protein. The table lists around 510,000 distinct CDR3 sequences, less than 25% of them singletons. Of note for this clonotype: Its antigen is unknown.

Germline V gene data show CDR1 as ENHRY and CDR2 as SYGVKD. Trimming left V 6 bases short and J 2 bases short, with 16 bases between. The CDR3 is 15 amino acids. Material for sequencing was PBMCs or a T cell subset sorted from them (not recorded which). The receptor was isolated from an adult woman who had mild COVID-19 (a few samples of this study predate the infection). Cell type and time point are not known. This sequence joins TRBV10-3 and TRBJ2-5; tentatively, D is TRBD2 (5 bases). As DNA, the CDR3 is TGTGCCATCAGAACCGGGGTCCTAGGACAAGAGACCCAGTACTTC. Protein sequence: CAIRTGVLGQETQYF.